The 12 T cell receptor beta chains in this list originate from one sample, sequenced in a study of blood T cell repertoires in COVID-19. Here immunoSEQ multiplex PCR was the method, and the copy in TCRdb shows in-frame clones only, minus some. The table records roughly 150,000 clones, about 85% of them present only once. Sequencing input: PBMCs or T cells enriched from blood (not recorded which). These receptors originate from a woman aged 40 to 55 with acute COVID-19.

CDR3 amino acids: CASTRGGEGEKLFF. The CDR3, as DNA: TGTGCCAGTACGAGGGGAGGCGAGGGTGAAAAACTGTTTTTT. The rearrangement joins TRBV19 to TRBJ1-4; tentative D call: TRBD1 (5 bases). The CDR3 is 14 amino acids. CDR1 is LNHDA, CDR2 SQIVND, per germline (reference sequence). V dropped 7 bases and J dropped 7 bases, with 16 bases sitting between them.

This rearrangement joins TRBV7-3 to TRBJ2-3; 10 bases match TRBD2. The CDR3 is made up of 16 amino acids. J was trimmed by 1 base and V by 5 bases; bases with no gene match: 6. Germline loops: CDR1 SGHTA, CDR2 FQGTGA. CDR3 coding DNA: TGTGCCAGCAGCCTTAGGACTAGCGGACGCACAGATACGCAGTATTTT. Its protein product is CASSLRTSGRTDTQYF.

This clone was recorded only once. The chain combines TRBV29-1 with TRBJ1-1; D ambiguous. The V gene lost 8 bases and the J gene lost 4 bases, with 11 bases spanning the gap. The CDR3 has 11 amino acids. Per germline, CDR1 SQVTM and CDR2 ANQGSEA. CDR3 protein: CSLDMGTEAFF. CDR3 bases: TGCAGCCTCGACATGGGCACTGAAGCTTTCTTT.

V and J are TRBV19 and TRBJ1-1, with TRBD1 matching 10 bases. CDR3 size: 17 residues. Germline CDR1 is LNHDA and CDR2 is SQIVND (reference sequence). The V segment lost 6 bases and the J segment 0 bases; nucleotides outside the gene matches: 10. The CDR3 nucleotides are TGTGCCAGTAGCCCCGGGACAGGGGTCTTCATGAACACTGAAGCTTTCTTT. Amino acid sequence: CASSPGTGVFMNTEAFF.

About this clone: The same CDR3 arises from other DNA sequences in this sample as well. The CDR3 region is CASSISSYNEQFF. CDR3 in DNA: TGTGCCAGTAGTATTTCTTCCTACAATGAGCAGTTCTTC. The J gene is TRBJ2-1, the V gene TRBV19; D remains unclear. Germline V gene sequence: CDR1 LNHDA, CDR2 SQIVND (reference sequence). Trimming stripped 3 bases from V and 1 base from J, with 4 bases between. CDR3 length: 13 residues.

The genes are TRBV7-9 and TRBJ2-1; 8 bases are a match to TRBD1. The ends lost 5 bases at V and 6 bases at J; junction bases unmatched: 9. Germline V gene data show CDR1 as SEHNR and CDR2 as FQNEAQ (reference sequence). The CDR3 has 15 residues. In DNA form, the CDR3 reads TGTGCCAGCAGCCCCCAGGGGGCCCCGGGCAATGAGCAGTTCTTC. This codes for CASSPQGAPGNEQFF.

This clone was counted a few times. The chain uses TRBV27 and TRBJ2-7, with a weak D call TRBD2 (6 bases). The ends were cut back, 7 bases at V and 0 bases at J, with 16 bases in the middle. CDR1 MNHEY and CDR2 SMNVEV come from the germline V gene (reference sequence). This CDR3 comprises 15 residues. CDR3 residues: CASTRDSDSSYEQYF. The CDR3 DNA is TGTGCCAGCACCCGGGACTCTGATAGCTCCTACGAGCAGTACTTC.

The chain joins TRBV11-3 to TRBJ2-1; possible D gene TRBD1, 5 bases. Per germline, CDR1 SGHNT and CDR2 YENEEA. The CDR3 runs 16 residues. Trimming removed 7 bases from V and 1 base from J, with 17 bases in between. The CDR3 region is CASTDRSLSSYNEQFF. The CDR3 coding sequence is TGTGCCAGCACCGACAGAAGCCTCTCATCCTACAATGAGCAGTTCTTC.

V and J are TRBV11-2 and TRBJ2-5; the D gene is possibly TRBD2 (5 bases). Germline V gives CDR1 SGHAT, CDR2 FQNNGV. V was clipped by 3 bases and J by 5 bases, with 16 bases between them. The CDR3 sequence is 15 residues long. CDR3 sequence (DNA): TGTGCCAGCAGCTTTCGGGGAATAATGATGGAGACCCAGTACTTC. Encoded protein: CASSFRGIMMETQYF.

V and J are TRBV18 and TRBJ2-3; 10 bases are a match to TRBD2. The ends lost 3 bases at V and 6 bases at J; junction bases unmatched: 9. CDR3 length equals 16 residues. From germline, CDR1 is KGHSH and CDR2 LQKENI. CDR3 in amino acids: CASSPLSAGGKDTQYF. The DNA of the CDR3 is TGTGCCAGCTCACCTCTCTCAGCGGGAGGGAAGGATACGCAGTATTTT.

The rearrangement uses TRBV19 and TRBJ1-6; 10 bases match TRBD1. This CDR3 comprises 14 residues. Per germline, CDR1 LNHDA and CDR2 SQIVND (reference sequence). After removal of 7 bases from V and 10 bases from J, the junction contained 7 bases not matched to a gene. This chain's CDR3 is CASTQDRGWSPLHF. The DNA for the CDR3 is TGTGCCAGTACCCAGGACAGGGGGTGGTCACCCCTCCACTTT.

The rearrangement joins TRBV19 to TRBJ1-1; no reliable D call. Per the germline V gene, CDR1 is LNHDA and CDR2 is SQIVND (reference sequence). The V gene lost 6 bases and the J gene lost 5 bases, with 13 bases spanning the gap. CDR3 length: 13 residues. The CDR3 DNA follows: TGTGCCAGTAGGGCCGAGGGCAGGACTGAAGCTTTCTTT. Translation gives CASRAEGRTEAFF.